The T cell receptor (beta chain) under discussion was sequenced for a study of T-cell reconstitution after alpha-beta-depleted transplantation in children. CDR3 length: 14 residues. Trimming shortened V by 4 bases and J by 3 bases, and 12 bases separated the two germline ends. A library of TCRbeta sequences, prepared with unique molecular identifiers, was generated. TCRdb re-called the PCR reads with MiXCR, one entry per CDR3 protein. The table shows around 600,000 distinct CDR3 sequences, with around a sixth occurring only once. V is TRBV12-3 or TRBV12-4 and J is TRBJ1-1; D is perhaps TRBD1 (5 bases). This sample comprised PBMCs from the stem cell graft donor, obtained from the stem cell graft. The sequence came from a human donor who donated a stem cell graft to a child with acute myeloid leukemia. CDR3 DNA sequence: TGTGCCAGCAGTTCCGACAGAACCCACACTGAAGCTTTCTTT. Translating it yields CASSSDRTHTEAFF.